One sample yielded the 32 T cell receptor beta chains listed below, sequenced in a study of blood T cell repertoires in COVID-19. Produced via immunoSEQ multiplex PCR; TCRdb's table is partial and in-frame only. Of under 100,000 clones listed, 90% are singletons. Sequencing was performed on peripheral blood. The receptors stem from a man aged 50 or older with acute or convalescent COVID-19.

The chain has TRBV6-7 and TRBJ1-3; D unclear. TRBV6-7 is reported as an ORF; its role is uncertain. Trimming left V 5 bases short and J 0 bases short, with 11 bases between. The CDR3 covers 15 residues. Here the CDR3 reads CASSRRRDSGNTIYF. As DNA, the CDR3 is TGTGCCAGCAGTCGCCGGCGGGACTCTGGAAACACCATATATTTT.

The rearrangement links TRBV4-3 to TRBJ1-4, with 9 bases matching TRBD1. The CDR3 length is 17 residues. Per the germline V gene, CDR1 is LGHNA and CDR2 is YSLEER. Trimming cost V 0 bases and J 9 bases; bases outside gene matches: 11. As DNA, the CDR3 is TGCGCCAGCAGCCAAGACTCAACGGGACAGGGCCCCCAAAAACTGTTTTTT. Its protein is CASSQDSTGQGPQKLFF.

The chain recombines TRBV7-9 with TRBJ1-5, with TRBD1 identical over 7 bases. The V and J ends lost 1 base and 7 bases, in that order; junction bases with no gene match: 10. This CDR3 comprises 16 residues. Germline CDR1 reads SEHNR; CDR2 reads FQNEAQ (reference sequence). For the CDR3, the DNA is TGTGCCAGCAGCTTAGTATCCGCGACAGGGAGGCAGCCCCAGCATTTT. Translated, it gives CASSLVSATGRQPQHF.

The chain links TRBV4-1 to TRBJ2-5, with 10 bases aligning to TRBD2. Looked up from germline, CDR1 is MGHRA and CDR2 is YSYEKL. The CDR3 sequence is 16 residues long. The J segment lost 1 base and the V segment lost 3 bases, leaving 5 bases of the junction unmatched. The CDR3 DNA is TGCGCCAGCAGCCAGGCCGGGACTAGCGCCCAAGAGACCCAGTACTTC. Its protein is CASSQAGTSAQETQYF.

This clone has only one observation. The chain links TRBV2 to TRBJ1-5; the match to TRBD1 covers 10 bases. The germline gives CDR1 SNHLY, CDR2 FYNNEI. V shed 7 bases, J shed 6 bases, and the junction held 3 bases outside the gene matches. The CDR3 loop spans 13 amino acids. The CDR3 DNA reads TGTGCCAGCAATGGACAGGGGGGTCAGCCCCAGCATTTT. Translating gives CASNGQGGQPQHF.

V and J are TRBV19 and TRBJ1-6, with TRBD1 identical over 8 bases. V lost 7 bases, J lost 9 bases, and 8 bases stayed unmatched. This CDR3 is 14 amino acids long. Per the germline V gene, CDR1 is LNHDA and CDR2 is SQIVND (reference sequence). The CDR3 loop is CASMGGQGSSPLHF. For the CDR3, the DNA is TGTGCCAGTATGGGAGGACAGGGAAGTTCACCCCTCCACTTT.

The chain joins TRBV6-5 to TRBJ1-5; D might be TRBD1 (6 bases). Between the trimmed V and J ends, which lost 11 bases and 11 bases, there was a span of 22 bases. CDR3 length: 13 residues. The germline V gene has CDR1 MNHEY and CDR2 SVGAGI. Written as DNA, the CDR3 is TGTGCCGGCTGGGAGGGGGTTGGGGAGGCCCAGCATTTT. The encoded protein is CAGWEGVGEAQHF.

CDR3: CAWILPRDLNQPQHF. In DNA form, the CDR3 reads TGTGCCTGGATTCTTCCGCGGGACTTAAATCAGCCCCAGCATTTT. The rearrangement joins TRBV30 to TRBJ1-5, with D tentatively TRBD1 (5 bases). The CDR3 contains 15 residues. Germline values: CDR1 GTSNPN, CDR2 SVGIG (reference sequence). V was clipped by 4 bases and J by 4 bases, with 17 bases between them.

CDR3 sequence reads: CASSSDTGFQYF. CDR3 bases: TGCGCCAGCAGCTCAGATACAGGGTTTCAGTACTTC. The rearrangement joins TRBV5-1 to TRBJ2-4; possible D gene TRBD1, 6 bases. The CDR3 has 12 amino acids. Germline-derived CDR1 and CDR2 are SGHRS and YFSETQ. V was trimmed by 3 bases and J by 11 bases, leaving 12 bases between them.

The sample holds one count of this clone. The rearrangement joins TRBV7-2 to TRBJ2-7; D remains ambiguous. V was trimmed by 2 bases and J by 1 base, leaving 9 bases between them. CDR1 is SGHTA and CDR2 is FQGNSA in the germline V gene. CDR3 size: 14 residues. CDR3 loop: CASSLQSGSYEQYF. DNA for the CDR3: TGTGCCAGCAGCTTACAATCAGGTTCCTACGAGCAGTACTTC. Full variable domain (remainder filled in from reference TRBV7-2 and TRBJ2-7): GAGVSQSPSNKVTEKGKDVELRCDPISGHTALYWYRQSLGQGLEFLIYFQGNSAPDKSGLPSDRFSAERTGGSVSTLTIQRTQQEDSAVYLCASSLQSGSYEQYFGPGTRLTVT.

V gene TRBV6-1 combines with J gene TRBJ1-1, with D possibly matching TRBD1 (5 bases). Deletions cut 2 bases from V and 10 bases from J, with 17 bases between. This CDR3 is 14 amino acids long. Per the germline V gene, CDR1 is MNHNS and CDR2 is SASEGT. The CDR3 nucleotides are TGTGCCAGCAGTGAACGTGTGGGGGGACCGGGAGCTTTCTTT. This translates into CASSERVGGPGAFF.

This clone came up once. CDR3 bases: TGTGCCAGTAGCCTTTCGGGACTAGCGGGGCACAATGAGCAGTTCTTC. Residues: CASSLSGLAGHNEQFF. The J gene is TRBJ2-1, the V gene TRBV19, with 13 nucleotides matching TRBD2. The CDR3 covers 16 residues. The junction had 7 bases not matched to a gene; V was cut back by 6 bases and J by 5 bases. Germline CDR1 reads LNHDA; CDR2 reads SQIVND (reference sequence).

The CDR3 DNA reads as TGTGCCAGCAGCCGGACTAACAGGGGTAACACCGGGGAGCTGTTTTTT. It translates to CASSRTNRGNTGELFF. This chain uses TRBV14 with TRBJ2-2; possible D gene TRBD1, 7 bases. The CDR3 length is 16 residues. Deletions cut 4 bases from V and 2 bases from J, with 14 bases between. Germline V CDR1 and CDR2: SGHDN, FVKESK.

V gene TRBV2 combines with J gene TRBJ2-3; 10 positions match TRBD2. The CDR3 has 14 amino acids. Germline assignment: CDR1 SNHLY and CDR2 FYNNEI. J was trimmed by 5 bases and V by 7 bases; bases with no gene match: 6. The DNA of the CDR3 is TGTGCCAGCACGGCATCTAGCGGGAGAGATACGCAGTATTTT. Residues: CASTASSGRDTQYF.

CDR3 in amino acids: CASSSSGTGGYEQYF. The CDR3 DNA is TGTGCCAGCAGTTCGTCCGGGACAGGAGGGTACGAGCAGTACTTC. The gene calls are TRBV6-6 and TRBJ2-7; 8 nucleotides align to TRBD1. V lost 4 bases to trimming and J lost 4 bases; unmatched junction nucleotides: 9. CDR1 is MNHNY and CDR2 is SVGAGI in the germline V gene (reference sequence). The CDR3 contains 15 residues.

The genes are TRBV4-1 and TRBJ2-5; 9 nucleotides align to TRBD1. Germline V gene lookup returns CDR1 MGHRA and CDR2 YSYEKL. Trimming cost V 3 bases and J 9 bases; bases outside gene matches: 17. The CDR3 contains 17 residues. CDR3 DNA sequence: TGCGCCAGCAGCCATCCCCCCGGGACAGGGAGCGAGGGGGCCCAGTACTTC. Its protein product is CASSHPPGTGSEGAQYF.

The CDR3 is CATSEPNTGGDEQFF. In DNA, the CDR3 is TGTGCCACCAGTGAACCGAATACAGGGGGGGATGAGCAGTTCTTC. The rearrangement uses TRBV24-1 and TRBJ2-1; D may be TRBD1 (8 bases). V lost 4 bases to trimming and J lost 8 bases, with 17 bases between them. This CDR3 region has 15 residues. The germline V gene encodes CDR1 KGHDR and CDR2 SFDVKD.

This clone was seen a single time. V usage is TRBV5-1 and J usage is TRBJ1-6, with 7 bases that match TRBD1. The CDR3 runs 16 residues. CDR1 and CDR2 (germline): SGHRS, YFSETQ. After removal of 1 base from V and 7 bases from J, the junction contained 8 bases not matched to a gene. CDR3 sequence reads: CASSLNQWDRNSPLHF. The DNA of the CDR3 is TGCGCCAGCAGCTTGAACCAGTGGGACAGAAATTCACCCCTCCACTTT.

The J gene is TRBJ1-6, the V gene TRBV19; no reliable D call. The V end was cut by 4 bases, the J end by 6 bases, with 13 bases between. The CDR3 covers 15 residues. Per the germline V gene, CDR1 is LNHDA and CDR2 is SQIVND (reference sequence). Written as DNA, the CDR3 is TGTGCCAGTAGTACGACACGGGAAGGTAATTCACCCCTCCACTTT. It yields the protein CASSTTREGNSPLHF.

The V call is TRBV10-3, the J call TRBJ2-5, with a possible D match to TRBD2 (6 bases). Germline V gene sequence: CDR1 ENHRY, CDR2 SYGVKD. Deletions cut 10 bases from V and 5 bases from J, with 14 bases between. The CDR3 covers 12 residues. The CDR3 loop reads CATWRAGETQYF. In DNA form, the CDR3 reads TGTGCCACTTGGAGGGCCGGTGAGACCCAGTACTTC.

The rearrangement uses TRBV6-2 or TRBV6-3 and TRBJ2-5; 12 positions match TRBD1. V lost 5 bases and J lost 0; bases outside the gene matches: 13. Germline V gene data show CDR1 as MNHEY and CDR2 as SVGEGT. The CDR3 loop spans 19 amino acids. This CDR3 is CASSIPGTGGNPYQETQYF. The CDR3 coding sequence is TGTGCCAGCAGTATTCCCGGGACAGGGGGCAACCCTTACCAAGAGACCCAGTACTTC.

This clone came up once. The J gene is TRBJ2-7, the V gene TRBV19; TRBD1 might be the D (5 bases). V lost 4 bases and J lost 6, with 13 bases in between. Germline loops: CDR1 LNHDA, CDR2 SQIVND (reference sequence). The CDR3 covers 13 residues. The DNA for the CDR3 is TGTGCCAGTAGTAAACAGGAAAGGGGCGAGCAGTACTTC. Its protein product is CASSKQERGEQYF.

This chain uses TRBV2 with TRBJ2-3, with 8 bases fitting TRBD1. Trimming at V came to 6 bases and at J to 5 bases, leaving 16 bases not matched to a gene. The CDR3 has 17 residues. CDR1 and CDR2 (germline): SNHLY, FYNNEI. The CDR3 DNA is TGTGCCAGCAGCATCATAGAAAAGACAGGGGATGGAGATACGCAGTATTTT. This translates into CASSIIEKTGDGDTQYF.

The chain is built from TRBV27 and TRBJ1-3; 8 bases align to TRBD1. From germline, CDR1 is MNHEY and CDR2 SMNVEV (reference sequence). V lost 9 bases, J lost 0 bases, and 10 bases stayed unmatched. The CDR3 extends over 16 amino acids. CDR3 in amino acids: CARWTGLITSGNTIYF. As DNA, the CDR3 is TGTGCCAGGTGGACAGGGCTAATTACCTCTGGAAACACCATATATTTT.

The chain carries TRBV6-4 and TRBJ2-3; TRBD2 aligns across 11 bases. Germline-derived CDR1 and CDR2 are MRHNA and SNTAGT. The junction had 5 bases not matched to a gene; V was cut back by 2 bases and J by 4 bases. The CDR3 length is 16 residues. In DNA form, the CDR3 reads TGTGCCAGCAGTGACCTAGGACTAGCGGGTCCAGATACGCAGTATTTT. It encodes CASSDLGLAGPDTQYF.

J is TRBJ2-5 and V is TRBV5-1, with a weak D call TRBD2 (7 bases). The CDR3 has 14 amino acids. Germline CDR1 SGHRS, CDR2 YFSETQ. Trimming shortened V by 4 bases and J by 1 base, and 11 bases separated the two germline ends. In DNA, the CDR3 is TGCGCCAGCAGCCCGGCGGGGGCCCAAGAGACCCAGTACTTC. Encoded protein: CASSPAGAQETQYF.

V is TRBV19 and J is TRBJ2-1; perhaps TRBD1 as D (6 bases). V lost 6 bases and J lost 2, with 14 bases in between. The CDR3 loop spans 15 amino acids. The germline gives CDR1 LNHDA, CDR2 SQIVND (reference sequence). The CDR3 loop is CASSRDTPAYNEQFF. As DNA, the CDR3 is TGTGCCAGTAGCCGGGACACACCCGCCTACAATGAGCAGTTCTTC.

The gene calls are TRBV4-1 and TRBJ2-3, with TRBD1 identical over 8 bases. Germline V gives CDR1 MGHRA, CDR2 YSYEKL. Germline trimming cut 6 bases from V and 1 base from J; bases unmatched to any gene: 0. This CDR3 region has 13 residues. CDR3 coding DNA: TGCGCCAGCAGGGGACAGGGCACAGATACGCAGTATTTT. Translated, it gives CASRGQGTDTQYF.

J is TRBJ2-4 and V is TRBV9, with D possibly TRBD2 on 5 matching bases. CDR1 and CDR2 from the germline V gene are SGDLS and YYNGEE. This CDR3 spans 14 amino acids. V lost 4 bases and J 8 bases, leaving 16 bases between the germline ends. The CDR3 DNA reads as TGTGCCAGCAGCTTGGCCGGGCTGAGGGACATTCAGTACTTC. Protein: CASSLAGLRDIQYF. Filled out from reference TRBV9 and TRBJ2-4, the complete variable domain reads DSGVTQTPKHLITATGQRVTLRCSPRSGDLSVYWYQQSLDQGLQFLIQYYNGEERAKGNILERFSAQQFPDLHSELNLSSLELGDSALYFCASSLAGLRDIQYFGAGTRLSVL.

This clone was detected once. V gene TRBV5-1 combines with J gene TRBJ2-7, with 7 positions matching TRBD1. J was trimmed by 7 bases and V by 0 bases; bases with no gene match: 4. The CDR3 spans 13 residues. Germline CDR1 is SGHRS and CDR2 is YFSETQ. The CDR3 DNA follows: TGCGCCAGCAGCTTGGGACAGGGCCGGGAGCAGTACTTC. Its translation: CASSLGQGREQYF.

The V call is TRBV3-1 (or the pseudogene TRBV3-2), the J call TRBJ1-1; TRBD1 aligns across 8 bases. The V and J ends lost 1 base and 0 bases, in that order; junction bases with no gene match: 1. The CDR3 consists of 15 residues. The V gene's germline CDR1 is LGHDT and CDR2 YNNKEL (reference sequence). DNA for the CDR3: TGTGCCAGCAGCCAAGCAGGGGGCCTGAACACTGAAGCTTTCTTT. It encodes CASSQAGGLNTEAFF.

The rearrangement uses TRBV11-2 and TRBJ1-1; D gene unclear. Germline CDR1 SGHAT, CDR2 FQNNGV. There are 13 residues in the CDR3. Trimming pared 4 bases from V and 0 bases from J, leaving 6 bases between. CDR3 protein: CASSSSLNTEAFF. The CDR3 coding sequence is TGTGCCAGCAGCTCGTCGTTGAACACTGAAGCTTTCTTT.